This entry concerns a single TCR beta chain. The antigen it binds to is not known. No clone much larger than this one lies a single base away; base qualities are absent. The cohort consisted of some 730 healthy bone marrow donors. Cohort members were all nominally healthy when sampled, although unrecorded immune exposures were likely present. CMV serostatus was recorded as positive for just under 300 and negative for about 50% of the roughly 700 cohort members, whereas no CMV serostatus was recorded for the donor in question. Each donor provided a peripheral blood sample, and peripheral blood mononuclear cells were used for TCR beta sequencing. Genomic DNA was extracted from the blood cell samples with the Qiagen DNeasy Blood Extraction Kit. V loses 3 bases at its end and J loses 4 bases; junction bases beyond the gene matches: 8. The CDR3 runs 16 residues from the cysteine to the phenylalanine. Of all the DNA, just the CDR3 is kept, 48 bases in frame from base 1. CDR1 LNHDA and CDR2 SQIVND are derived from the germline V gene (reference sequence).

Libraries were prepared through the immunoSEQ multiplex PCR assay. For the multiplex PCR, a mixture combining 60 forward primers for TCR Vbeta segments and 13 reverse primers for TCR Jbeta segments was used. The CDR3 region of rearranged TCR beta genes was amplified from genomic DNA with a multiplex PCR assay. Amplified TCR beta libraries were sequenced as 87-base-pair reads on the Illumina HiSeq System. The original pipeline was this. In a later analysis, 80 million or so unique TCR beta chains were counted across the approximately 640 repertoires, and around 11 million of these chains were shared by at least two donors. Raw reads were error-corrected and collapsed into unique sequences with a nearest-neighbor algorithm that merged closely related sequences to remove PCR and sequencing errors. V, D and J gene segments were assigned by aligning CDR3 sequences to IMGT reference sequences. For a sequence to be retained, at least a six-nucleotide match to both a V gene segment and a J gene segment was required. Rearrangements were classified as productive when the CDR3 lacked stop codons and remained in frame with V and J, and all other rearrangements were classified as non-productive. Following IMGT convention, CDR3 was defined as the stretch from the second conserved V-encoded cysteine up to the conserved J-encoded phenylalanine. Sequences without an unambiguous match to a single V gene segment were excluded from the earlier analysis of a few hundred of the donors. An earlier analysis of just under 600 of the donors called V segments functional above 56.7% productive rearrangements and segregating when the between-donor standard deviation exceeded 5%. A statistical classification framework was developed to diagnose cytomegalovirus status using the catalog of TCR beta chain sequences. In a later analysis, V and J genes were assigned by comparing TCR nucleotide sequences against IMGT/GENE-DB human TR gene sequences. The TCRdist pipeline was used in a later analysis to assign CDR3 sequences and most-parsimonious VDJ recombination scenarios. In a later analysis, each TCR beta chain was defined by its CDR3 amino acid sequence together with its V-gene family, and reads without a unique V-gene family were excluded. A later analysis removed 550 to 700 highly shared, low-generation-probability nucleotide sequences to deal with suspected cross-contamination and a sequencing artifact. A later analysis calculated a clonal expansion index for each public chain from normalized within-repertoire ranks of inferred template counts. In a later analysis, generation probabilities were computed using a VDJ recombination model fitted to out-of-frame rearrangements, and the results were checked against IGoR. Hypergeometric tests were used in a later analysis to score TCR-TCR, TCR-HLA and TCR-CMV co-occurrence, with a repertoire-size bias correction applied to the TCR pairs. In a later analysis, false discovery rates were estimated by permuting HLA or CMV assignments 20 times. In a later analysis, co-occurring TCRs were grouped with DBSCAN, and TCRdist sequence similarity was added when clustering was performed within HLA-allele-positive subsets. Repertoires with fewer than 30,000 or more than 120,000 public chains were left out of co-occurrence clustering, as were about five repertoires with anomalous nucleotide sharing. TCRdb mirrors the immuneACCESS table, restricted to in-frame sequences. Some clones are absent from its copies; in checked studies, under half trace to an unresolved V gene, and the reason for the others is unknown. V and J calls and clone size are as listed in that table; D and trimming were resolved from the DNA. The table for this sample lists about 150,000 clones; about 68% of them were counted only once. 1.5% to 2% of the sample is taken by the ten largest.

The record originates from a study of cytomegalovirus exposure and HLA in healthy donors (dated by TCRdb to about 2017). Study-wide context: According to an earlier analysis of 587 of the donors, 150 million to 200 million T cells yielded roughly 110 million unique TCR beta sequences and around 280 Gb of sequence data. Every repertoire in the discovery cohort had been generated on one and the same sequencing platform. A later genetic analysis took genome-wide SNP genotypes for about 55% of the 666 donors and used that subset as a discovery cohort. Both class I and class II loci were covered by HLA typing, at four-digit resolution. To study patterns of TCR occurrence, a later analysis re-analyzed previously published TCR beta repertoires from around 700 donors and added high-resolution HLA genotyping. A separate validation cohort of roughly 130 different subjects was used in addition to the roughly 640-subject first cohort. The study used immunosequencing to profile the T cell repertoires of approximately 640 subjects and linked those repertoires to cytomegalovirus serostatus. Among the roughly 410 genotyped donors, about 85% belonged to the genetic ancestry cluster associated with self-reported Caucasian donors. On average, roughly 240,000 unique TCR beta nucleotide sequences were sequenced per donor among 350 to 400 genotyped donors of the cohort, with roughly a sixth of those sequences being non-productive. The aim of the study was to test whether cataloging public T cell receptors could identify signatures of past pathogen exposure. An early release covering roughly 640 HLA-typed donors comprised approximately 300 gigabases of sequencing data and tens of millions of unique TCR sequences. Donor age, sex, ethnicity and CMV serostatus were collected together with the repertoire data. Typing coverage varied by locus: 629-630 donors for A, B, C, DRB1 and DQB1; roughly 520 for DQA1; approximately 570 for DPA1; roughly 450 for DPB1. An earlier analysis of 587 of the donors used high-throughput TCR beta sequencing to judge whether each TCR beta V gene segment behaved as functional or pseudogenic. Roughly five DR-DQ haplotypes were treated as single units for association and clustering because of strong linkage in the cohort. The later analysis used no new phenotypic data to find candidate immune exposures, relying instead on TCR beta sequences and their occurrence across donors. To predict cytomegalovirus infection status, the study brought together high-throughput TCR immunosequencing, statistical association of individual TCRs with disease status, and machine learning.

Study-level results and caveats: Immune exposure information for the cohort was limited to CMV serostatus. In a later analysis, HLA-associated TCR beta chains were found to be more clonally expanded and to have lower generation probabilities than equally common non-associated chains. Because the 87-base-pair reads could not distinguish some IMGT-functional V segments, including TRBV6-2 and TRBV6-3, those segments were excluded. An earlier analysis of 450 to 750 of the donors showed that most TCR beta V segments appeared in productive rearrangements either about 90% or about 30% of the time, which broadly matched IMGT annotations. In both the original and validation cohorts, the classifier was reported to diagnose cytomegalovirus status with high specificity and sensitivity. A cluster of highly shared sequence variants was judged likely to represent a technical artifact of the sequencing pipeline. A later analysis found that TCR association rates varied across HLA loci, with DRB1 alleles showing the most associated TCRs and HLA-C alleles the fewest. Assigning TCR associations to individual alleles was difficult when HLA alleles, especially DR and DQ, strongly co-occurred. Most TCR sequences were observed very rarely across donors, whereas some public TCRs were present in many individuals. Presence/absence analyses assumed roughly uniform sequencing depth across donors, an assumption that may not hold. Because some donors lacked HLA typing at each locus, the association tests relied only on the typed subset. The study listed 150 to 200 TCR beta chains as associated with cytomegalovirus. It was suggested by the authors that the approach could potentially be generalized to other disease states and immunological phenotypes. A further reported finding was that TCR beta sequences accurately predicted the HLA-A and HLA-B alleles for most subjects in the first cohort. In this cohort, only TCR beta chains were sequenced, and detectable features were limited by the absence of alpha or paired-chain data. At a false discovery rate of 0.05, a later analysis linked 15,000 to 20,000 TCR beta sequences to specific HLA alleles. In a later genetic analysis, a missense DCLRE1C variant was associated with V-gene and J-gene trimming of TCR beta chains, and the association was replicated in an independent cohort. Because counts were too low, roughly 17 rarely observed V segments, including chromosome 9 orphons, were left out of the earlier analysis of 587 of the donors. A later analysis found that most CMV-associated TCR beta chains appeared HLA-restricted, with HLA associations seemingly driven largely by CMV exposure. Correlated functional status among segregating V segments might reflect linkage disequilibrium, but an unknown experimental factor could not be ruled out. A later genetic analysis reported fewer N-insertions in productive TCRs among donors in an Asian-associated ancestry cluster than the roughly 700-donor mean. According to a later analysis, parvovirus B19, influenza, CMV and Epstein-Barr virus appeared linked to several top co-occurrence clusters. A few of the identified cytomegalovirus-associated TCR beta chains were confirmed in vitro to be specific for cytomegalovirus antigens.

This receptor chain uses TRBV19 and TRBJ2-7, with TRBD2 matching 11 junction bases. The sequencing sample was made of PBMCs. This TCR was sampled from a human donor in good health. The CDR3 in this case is CASSIGLAGGGYEQYF. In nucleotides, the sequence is TGTGCCAGTAGTATCGGGCTAGCGGGAGGAGGATACGAGCAGTACTTC. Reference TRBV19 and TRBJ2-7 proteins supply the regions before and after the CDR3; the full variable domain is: DGGITQSPKYLFRKEGQNVTLSCEQNLNHDAMYWYRQDPGQGLRLIYYSQIVNDFQKGDIAEGYSVSREKKESFPLTVTSAQKNPTAFYLCASSIGLAGGGYEQYFGPGTRLTVT.